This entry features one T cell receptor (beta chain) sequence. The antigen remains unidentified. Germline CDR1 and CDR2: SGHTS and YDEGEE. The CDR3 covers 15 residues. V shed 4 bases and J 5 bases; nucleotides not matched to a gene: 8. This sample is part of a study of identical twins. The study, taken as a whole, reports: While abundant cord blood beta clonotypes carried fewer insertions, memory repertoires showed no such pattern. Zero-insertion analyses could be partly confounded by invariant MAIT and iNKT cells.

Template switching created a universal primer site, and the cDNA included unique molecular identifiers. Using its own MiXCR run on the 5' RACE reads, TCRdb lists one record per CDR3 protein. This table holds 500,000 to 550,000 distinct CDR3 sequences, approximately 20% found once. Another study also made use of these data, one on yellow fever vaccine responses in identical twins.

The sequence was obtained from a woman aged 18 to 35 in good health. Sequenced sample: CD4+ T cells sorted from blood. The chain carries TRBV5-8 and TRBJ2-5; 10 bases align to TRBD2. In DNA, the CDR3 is TGTGCCAGCAGCCTGAGCGGGGGGGCTTATGAGACCCAGTACTTC. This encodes CASSLSGGAYETQYF.